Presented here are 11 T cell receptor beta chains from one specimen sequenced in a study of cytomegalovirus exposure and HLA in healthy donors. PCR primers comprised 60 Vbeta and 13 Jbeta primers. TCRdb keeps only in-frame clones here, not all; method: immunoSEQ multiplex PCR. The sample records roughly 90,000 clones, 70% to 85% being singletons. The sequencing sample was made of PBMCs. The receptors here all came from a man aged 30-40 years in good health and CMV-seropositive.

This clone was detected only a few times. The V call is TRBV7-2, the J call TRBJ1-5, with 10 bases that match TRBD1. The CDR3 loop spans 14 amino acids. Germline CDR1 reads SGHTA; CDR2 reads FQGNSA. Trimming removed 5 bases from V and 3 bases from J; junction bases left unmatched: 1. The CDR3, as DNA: TGTGCCAGCAGCCGACAGGGGGCCAATCAGCCCCAGCATTTT. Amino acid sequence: CASSRQGANQPQHF.

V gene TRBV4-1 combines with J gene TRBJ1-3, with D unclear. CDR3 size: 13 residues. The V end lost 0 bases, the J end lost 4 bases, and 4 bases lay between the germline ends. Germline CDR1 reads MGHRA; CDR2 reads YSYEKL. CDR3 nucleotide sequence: TGCGCCAGCAGCCAAGAACAGGGAAACACCATATATTTT. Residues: CASSQEQGNTIYF.

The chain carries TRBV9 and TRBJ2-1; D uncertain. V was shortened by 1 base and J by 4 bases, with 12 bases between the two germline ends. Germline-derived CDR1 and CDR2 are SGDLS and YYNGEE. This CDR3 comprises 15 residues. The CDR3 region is CASSVSPDTYNEQFF. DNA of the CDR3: TGTGCCAGCAGCGTATCCCCCGACACGTACAATGAGCAGTTCTTC. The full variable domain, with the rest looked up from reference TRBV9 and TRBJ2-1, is DSGVTQTPKHLITATGQRVTLRCSPRSGDLSVYWYQQSLDQGLQFLIQYYNGEERAKGNILERFSAQQFPDLHSELNLSSLELGDSALYFCASSVSPDTYNEQFFGPGTRLTVL.

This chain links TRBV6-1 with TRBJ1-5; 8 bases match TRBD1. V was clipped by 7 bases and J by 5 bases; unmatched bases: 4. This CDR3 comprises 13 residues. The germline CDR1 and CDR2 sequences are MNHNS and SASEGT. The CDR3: CASKQGAYQPQHF. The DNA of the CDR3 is TGTGCCAGCAAGCAGGGGGCATATCAGCCCCAGCATTTT.

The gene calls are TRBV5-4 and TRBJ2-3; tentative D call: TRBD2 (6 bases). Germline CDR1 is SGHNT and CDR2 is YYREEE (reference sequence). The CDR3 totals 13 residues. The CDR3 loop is CASGIAGADTQYF. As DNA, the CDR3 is TGTGCTAGCGGAATAGCCGGGGCAGATACGCAGTATTTT.

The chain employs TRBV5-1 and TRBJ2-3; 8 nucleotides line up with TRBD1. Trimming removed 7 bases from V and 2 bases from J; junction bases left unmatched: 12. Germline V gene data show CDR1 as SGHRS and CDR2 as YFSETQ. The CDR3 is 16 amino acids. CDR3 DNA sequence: TGCGCCAGCTCCGTCCCGGGACAGGAACCCACAGATACGCAGTATTTT. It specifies CASSVPGQEPTDTQYF.

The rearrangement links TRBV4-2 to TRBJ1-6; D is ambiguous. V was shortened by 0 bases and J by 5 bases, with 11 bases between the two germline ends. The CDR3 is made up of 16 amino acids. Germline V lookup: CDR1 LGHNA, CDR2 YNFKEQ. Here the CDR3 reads CASSQDPSSHNSPLHF. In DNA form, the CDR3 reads TGTGCCAGCAGCCAAGATCCCTCTAGCCATAATTCACCCCTCCACTTT.

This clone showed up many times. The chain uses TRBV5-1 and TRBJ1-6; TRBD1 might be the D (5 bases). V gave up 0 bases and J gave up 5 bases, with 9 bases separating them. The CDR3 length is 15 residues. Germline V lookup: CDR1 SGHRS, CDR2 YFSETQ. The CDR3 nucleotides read TGCGCCAGCAGCTTGGATGGGGCGGATAATTCACCCCTCCACTTT. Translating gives CASSLDGADNSPLHF.

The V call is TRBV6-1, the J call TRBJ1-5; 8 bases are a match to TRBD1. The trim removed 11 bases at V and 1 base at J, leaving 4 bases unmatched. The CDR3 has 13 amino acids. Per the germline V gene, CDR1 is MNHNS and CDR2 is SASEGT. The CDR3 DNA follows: TGTGCCGTACGACAGGGGAGCAATCAGCCCCAGCATTTT. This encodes CAVRQGSNQPQHF.

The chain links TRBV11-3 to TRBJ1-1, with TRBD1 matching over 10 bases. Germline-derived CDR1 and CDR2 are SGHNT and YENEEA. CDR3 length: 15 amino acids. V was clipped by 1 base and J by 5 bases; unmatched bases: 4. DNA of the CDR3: TGTGCCAGCAGCTTAGGACAGGGGGCGAGGACTGAAGCTTTCTTT. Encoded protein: CASSLGQGARTEAFF.

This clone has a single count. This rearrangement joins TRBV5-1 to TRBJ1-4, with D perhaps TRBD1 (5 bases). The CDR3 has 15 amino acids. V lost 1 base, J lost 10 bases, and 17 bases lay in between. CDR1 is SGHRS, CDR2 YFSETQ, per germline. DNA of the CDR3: TGCGCCAGCAGCTTGTCCCAGGGAAGGTCAGCAAAACTGTTTTTT. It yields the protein CASSLSQGRSAKLFF.